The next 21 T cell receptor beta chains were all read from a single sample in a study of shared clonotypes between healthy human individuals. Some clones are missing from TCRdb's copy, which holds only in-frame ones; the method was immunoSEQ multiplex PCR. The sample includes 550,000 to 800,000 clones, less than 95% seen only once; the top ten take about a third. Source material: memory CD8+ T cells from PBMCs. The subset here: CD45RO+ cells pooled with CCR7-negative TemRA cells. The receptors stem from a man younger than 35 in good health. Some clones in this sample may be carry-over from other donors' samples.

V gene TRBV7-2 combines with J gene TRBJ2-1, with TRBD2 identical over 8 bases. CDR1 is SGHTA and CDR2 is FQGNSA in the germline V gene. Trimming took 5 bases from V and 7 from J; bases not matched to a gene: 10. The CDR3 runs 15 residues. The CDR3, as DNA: TGTGCCAGCAGCCTGAGTGGGACTAGTAGTAATGAGCAGTTCTTC. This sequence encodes CASSLSGTSSNEQFF.

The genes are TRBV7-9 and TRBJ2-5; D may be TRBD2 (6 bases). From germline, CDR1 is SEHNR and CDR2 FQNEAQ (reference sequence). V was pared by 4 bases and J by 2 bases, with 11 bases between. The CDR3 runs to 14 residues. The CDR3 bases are TGTGCCAGCAGCTCCTCCGGGACTCAAGAGACCCAGTACTTC. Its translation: CASSSSGTQETQYF.

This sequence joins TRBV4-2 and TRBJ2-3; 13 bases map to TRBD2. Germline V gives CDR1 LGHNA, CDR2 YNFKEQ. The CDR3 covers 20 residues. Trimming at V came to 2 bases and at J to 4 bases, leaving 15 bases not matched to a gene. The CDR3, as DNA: TGTGCCAGCAGCCAACCACACCTGGGGGAACTAGCGGGAGGGGCAGATACGCAGTATTTT. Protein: CASSQPHLGELAGGADTQYF.

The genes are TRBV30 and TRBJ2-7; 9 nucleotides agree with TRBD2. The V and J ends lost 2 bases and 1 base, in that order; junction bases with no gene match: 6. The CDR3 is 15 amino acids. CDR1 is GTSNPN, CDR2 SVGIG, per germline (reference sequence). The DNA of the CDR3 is TGTGCCTGGAGTCCCGCTAGCGGGAAATCCTACGAGCAGTACTTC. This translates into CAWSPASGKSYEQYF.

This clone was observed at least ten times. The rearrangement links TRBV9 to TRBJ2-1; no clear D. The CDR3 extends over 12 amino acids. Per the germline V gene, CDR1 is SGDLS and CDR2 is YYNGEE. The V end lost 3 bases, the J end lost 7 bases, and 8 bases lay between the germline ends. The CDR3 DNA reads TGTGCCAGCAGCGCCTCTCGGAATGAGCAGTTCTTC. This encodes CASSASRNEQFF.

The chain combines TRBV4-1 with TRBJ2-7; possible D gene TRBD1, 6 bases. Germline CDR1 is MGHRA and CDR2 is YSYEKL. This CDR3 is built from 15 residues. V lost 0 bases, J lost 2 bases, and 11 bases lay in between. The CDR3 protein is CASSQDRTVTYEQYF. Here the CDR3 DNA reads TGCGCCAGCAGCCAAGACCGGACAGTGACCTACGAGCAGTACTTC.

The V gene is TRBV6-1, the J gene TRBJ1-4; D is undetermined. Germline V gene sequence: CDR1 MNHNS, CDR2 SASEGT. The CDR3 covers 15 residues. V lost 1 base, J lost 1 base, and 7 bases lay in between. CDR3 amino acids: CASSEEEITNEKLFF. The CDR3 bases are TGTGCCAGCAGTGAAGAGGAAATAACTAATGAAAAACTGTTTTTT.

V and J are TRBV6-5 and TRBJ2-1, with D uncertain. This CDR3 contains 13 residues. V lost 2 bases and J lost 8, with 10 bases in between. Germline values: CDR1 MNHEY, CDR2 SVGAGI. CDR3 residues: CASSYRAGYEQFF. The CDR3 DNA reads TGTGCCAGCAGTTACAGGGCTGGGTATGAGCAGTTCTTC.

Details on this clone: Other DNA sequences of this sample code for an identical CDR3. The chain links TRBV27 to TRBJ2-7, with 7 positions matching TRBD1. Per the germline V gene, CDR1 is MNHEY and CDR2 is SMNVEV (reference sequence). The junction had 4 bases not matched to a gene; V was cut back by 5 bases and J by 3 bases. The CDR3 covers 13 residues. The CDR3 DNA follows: TGTGCCAGCAGTCCCGGGACAGTCTACGAGCAGTACTTC. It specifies CASSPGTVYEQYF.

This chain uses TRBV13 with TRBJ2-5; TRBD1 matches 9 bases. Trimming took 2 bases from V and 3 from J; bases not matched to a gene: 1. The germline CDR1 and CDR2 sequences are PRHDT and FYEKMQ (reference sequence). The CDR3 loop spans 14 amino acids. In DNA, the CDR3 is TGTGCCAGCAGCTTAAGGACAGGGGAAGAGACCCAGTACTTC. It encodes CASSLRTGEETQYF.

The CDR3 bases are TGTGCCAGCAGCTTAAGAACAGGGCTCGCAGATACGCAGTATTTT. As protein: CASSLRTGLADTQYF. This sequence joins TRBV11-3 and TRBJ2-3; perhaps TRBD1 as D (6 bases). This CDR3 comprises 15 residues. Looked up from germline, CDR1 is SGHNT and CDR2 is YENEEA. The V end was cut by 2 bases, the J end by 4 bases, with 13 bases between.

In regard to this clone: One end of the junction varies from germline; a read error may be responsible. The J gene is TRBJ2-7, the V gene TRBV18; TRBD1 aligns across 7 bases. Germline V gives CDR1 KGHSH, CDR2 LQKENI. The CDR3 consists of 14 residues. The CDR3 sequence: CASSDRVSSYKQYF. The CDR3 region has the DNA TGTGCCAGCTCCGACAGGGTTAGCTCCTACAAGCAGTACTTC.

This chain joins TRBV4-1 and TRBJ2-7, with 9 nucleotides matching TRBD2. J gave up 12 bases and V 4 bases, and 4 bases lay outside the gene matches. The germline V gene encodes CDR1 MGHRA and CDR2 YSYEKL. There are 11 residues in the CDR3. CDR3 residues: CASSLSGRLYF. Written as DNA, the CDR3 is TGCGCCAGCAGCCTTAGCGGGAGACTGTACTTC.

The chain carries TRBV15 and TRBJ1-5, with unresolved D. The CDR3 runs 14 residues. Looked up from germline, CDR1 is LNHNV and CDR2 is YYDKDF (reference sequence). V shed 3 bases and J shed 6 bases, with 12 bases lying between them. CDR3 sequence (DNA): TGTGCCACCAGCAGTCCCGGGGTTAGTCAGCCCCAGCATTTT. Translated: CATSSPGVSQPQHF.

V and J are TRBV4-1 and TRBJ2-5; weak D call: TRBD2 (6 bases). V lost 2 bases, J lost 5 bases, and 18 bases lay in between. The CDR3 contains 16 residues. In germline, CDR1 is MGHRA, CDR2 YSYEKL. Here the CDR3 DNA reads TGCGCCAGCAGCCAAACACGGGGGTTTTCCGCGGAGACCCAGTACTTC. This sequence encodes CASSQTRGFSAETQYF.

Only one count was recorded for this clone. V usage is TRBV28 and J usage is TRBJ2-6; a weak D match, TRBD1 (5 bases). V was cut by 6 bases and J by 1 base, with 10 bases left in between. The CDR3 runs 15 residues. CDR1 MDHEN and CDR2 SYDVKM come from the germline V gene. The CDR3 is CASSPGASGANVLTF. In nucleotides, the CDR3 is TGTGCCAGCAGCCCTGGGGCATCTGGGGCCAACGTCCTGACTTTC.

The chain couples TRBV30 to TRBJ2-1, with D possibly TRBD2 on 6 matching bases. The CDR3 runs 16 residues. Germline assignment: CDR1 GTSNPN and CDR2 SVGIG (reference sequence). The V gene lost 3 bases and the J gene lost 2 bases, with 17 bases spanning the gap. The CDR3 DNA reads TGTGCCTGGAGGTCGCAGACTAGGATACCCTACAATGAGCAGTTCTTC. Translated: CAWRSQTRIPYNEQFF. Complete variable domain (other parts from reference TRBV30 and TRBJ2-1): SQTIHQWPATLVQPVGSPLSLECTVEGTSNPNLYWYRQAAGRGLQLLFYSVGIGQISSEVPQNLSASRPQDRQFILSSKKLLLSDSGFYLCAWRSQTRIPYNEQFFGPGTRLTVL.

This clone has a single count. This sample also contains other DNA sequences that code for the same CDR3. The CDR3 spells CASSLGPGEQYF. The CDR3 coding sequence is TGTGCCAGCAGCTTAGGGCCAGGGGAGCAGTACTTC. The rearrangement joins TRBV7-9 to TRBJ2-7, with a possible D match to TRBD1 (5 bases). The V end was cut by 1 base, the J end by 7 bases, with 8 bases between. Germline CDR1 SEHNR, CDR2 FQNEAQ (reference sequence). This CDR3 region has 12 residues. Full variable domain (remainder filled in from reference TRBV7-9 and TRBJ2-7): DTGVSQNPRHKITKRGQNVTFRCDPISEHNRLYWYRQTLGQGPEFLTYFQNEAQLEKSRLLSDRFSAERPKGSFSTLEIQRTEQGDSAMYLCASSLGPGEQYFGPGTRLTVT.

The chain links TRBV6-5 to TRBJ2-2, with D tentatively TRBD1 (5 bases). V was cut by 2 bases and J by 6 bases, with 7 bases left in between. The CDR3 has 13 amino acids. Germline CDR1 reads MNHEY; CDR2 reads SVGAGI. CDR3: CASSYKGSGELFF. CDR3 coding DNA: TGTGCCAGCAGTTACAAGGGGTCCGGGGAGCTGTTTTTT.

The CDR3 sequence: CASLSGSYTQYF. The CDR3 nucleotides are TGTGCCAGCCTCAGCGGGAGTTATACGCAGTATTTT. The chain recombines TRBV11-2 with TRBJ2-3; 8 positions agree with TRBD2. After removal of 8 bases from V and 7 bases from J, the junction contained 5 bases not matched to a gene. The V gene's germline CDR1 is SGHAT and CDR2 FQNNGV. The CDR3 loop spans 12 amino acids.

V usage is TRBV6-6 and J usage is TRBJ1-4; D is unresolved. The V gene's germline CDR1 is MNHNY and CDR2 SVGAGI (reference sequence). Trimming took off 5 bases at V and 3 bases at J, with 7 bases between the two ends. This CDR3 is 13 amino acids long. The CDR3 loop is CASSPGANEKLFF. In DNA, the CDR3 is TGTGCCAGCAGTCCCGGGGCTAATGAAAAACTGTTTTTT.